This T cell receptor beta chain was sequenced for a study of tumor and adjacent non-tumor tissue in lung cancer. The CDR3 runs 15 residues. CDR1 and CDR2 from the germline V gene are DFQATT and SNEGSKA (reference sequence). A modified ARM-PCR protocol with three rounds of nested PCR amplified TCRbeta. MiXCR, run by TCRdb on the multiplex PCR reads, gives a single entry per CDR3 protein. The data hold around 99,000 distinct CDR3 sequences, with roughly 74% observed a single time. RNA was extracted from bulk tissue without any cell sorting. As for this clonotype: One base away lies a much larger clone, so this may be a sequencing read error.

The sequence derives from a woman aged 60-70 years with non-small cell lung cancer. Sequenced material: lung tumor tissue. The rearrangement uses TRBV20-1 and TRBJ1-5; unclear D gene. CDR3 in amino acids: CCARDTGRRNQPQHF. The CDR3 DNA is TGCTGTGCTAGAGATACCGGAAGGCGCAATCAGCCCCAGCATTTT.